The rows below give T cell receptor beta chains drawn from one sample of a study of monozygotic twins with inflammatory bowel disease. No DNA is given; TCRdb re-called the 5' RACE reads and lists each CDR3 protein once. The sample totals some 400,000 distinct CDR3 sequences. The sequenced sample was blood. The source is a human donor with ulcerative colitis or Crohn's disease, or a healthy co-twin of an affected twin (not recorded which). CDR3s include the opening cysteine and the closing phenylalanine or tryptophan.

j_call v_call cdr3_aa
TRBJ2-7 TRBV4-3 CASSQSTGGWVEQYF
TRBJ1-1 TRBV18 CASSRQGGEAFF
TRBJ2-7 TRBV30 CAWTDRVSYEQYF
TRBJ2-7 TRBV6-1 CASRAFEGAPVEQYF
TRBJ2-7 TRBV7-2 CASSFWAPYEQYF
TRBJ2-1 TRBV30 CAWSGGQGHNEQFF
TRBJ2-2 TRBV6-1 CASSELAMLGMGGELFF
TRBJ1-5 TRBV6-5 CASSYLPGAEGNQPQHF
TRBJ1-4 TRBV20-1 CSAEKRAGDEKLFF
TRBJ2-3 TRBV21-1 CASSKGQGKDTQYF
TRBJ2-1 TRBV2 CASSSGTGGGEQFF
TRBJ1-1 TRBV7-9 CASSHSTGGGTEAFF
TRBJ1-5 TRBV19 CASSMQQGLGQPQHF
TRBJ2-4 TRBV20-1 CSAKESPAKNMQYF
TRBJ1-1 TRBV7-8 CASSLGNRRTEAFF
TRBJ2-2 TRBV18 CASSTGQGQYGELFF
TRBJ2-7 TRBV27 CASSPLGSGGPTYEQYF
TRBJ2-3 TRBV12-3/TRBV12-4 CASSPEGQGWHGQYF
TRBJ2-3 TRBV5-1 CASSHTGQDTQYF
TRBJ1-4 TRBV7-2 CASSPGQGVTNEKLFF
TRBJ1-1 TRBV7-9 CASSLETFEAFF
TRBJ2-1 TRBV21-1 CASSKGSTSGREYNEQFF